The TCR beta chain described here comes from a study of graft-versus-host responses after intestinal transplantation. Background on the study: As for transplant type, recipients had multivisceral, liver-intestinal, or isolated intestinal grafts. All of the recipients had induction that used anti-thymocyte globulin, then tacrolimus and steroids for two to three years.

Findings and caveats of the study: Levels of circulating GvH clones at their peak were associated with early post-transplant HvG declines. Some GvH clones appeared in ileal mucosa or blood before recipient bone marrow.

Some clones are missing from TCRdb's copy, which holds only in-frame ones; the method was immunoSEQ multiplex PCR. Of roughly 69,000 clones in the sample, 90% were seen once. Of note for this clone: What it binds is unknown.

V dropped 3 bases and J dropped 4; count of bases not matched to a gene: 9. The CDR3 loop spans 15 amino acids. CDR1 and CDR2 (germline): SGDLS, YYNGEE. This chain connects TRBV9 to TRBJ2-7; 8 nucleotides match TRBD1. This specimen consisted of unstimulated CD8+ T cells sorted from spleen or lymph node cells, obtained before transplant. This receptor was taken from a human donor who was the organ donor for an intestinal transplant. CDR3 sequence reads: CASSEGPGGIYEQYF. The DNA of the CDR3 is TGTGCCAGCAGCGAGGGGCCAGGGGGCATTTACGAGCAGTACTTC.